Listed here is a single T cell receptor (beta chain). Its specificity is unknown. These data belong to a study of T cell responses to AZD1222 COVID-19 vaccine. Study-wide results and limits: Clonal diversity may have been underestimated, and the donors were mostly white British, with more females than males. Spike-specific TCR repertoires showed rising breadth and depth after two AZD1222 doses.

TCRdb's copy holds only in-frame clones and misses some; the assay was immunoSEQ multiplex PCR. Among about 26,000 clones listed, roughly 85% were seen once. The CDR3 loop spans 13 amino acids. In germline, CDR1 is SEHNR, CDR2 FQNEAQ (reference sequence). V shed 6 bases and J shed 6 bases, with 15 bases lying between them. The source is an adult who received the AZD1222 COVID-19 vaccine. The chain has TRBV7-9 and TRBJ2-7; TRBD1 is a possible D gene (6 bases). The input for sequencing was peripheral blood, taken 28 days after the second AZD1222 dose. CDR3 nucleotides: TGTGCCAGCAGTACCCTGGGGGCCGGCGAGCAGTACTTC. Translated, it gives CASSTLGAGEQYF.